These 2 T cell receptor beta chains were sequenced from one sample in a study of CD8+ T cells in alopecia areata. The authors sorted pooled cutaneous lymph node cells using CD4, CD8alpha, NKG2D, NKG2ACE and other markers. Extraction of RNA preceded its reverse transcription into cDNA, which served as the sequencing template. Clones were sequenced by immunoSEQ multiplex PCR, and TCRdb holds only the in-frame ones, with some missing. This sample includes around 290,000 clones with no singletons; its ten biggest clones take up about 1.2%. The sequenced sample consisted of CD4+ T cells sorted from a lymph node. These TCRs come from a C3H/HeJ mouse with alopecia areata. This mouse strain has H2-k as its MHC haplotype.

Only a few counts were recorded for this clone. The gene names given are mouse names. The read stops 4 residues short of the end of the CDR3; the missing end is completed from the germline J gene. The chain recombines TRBV19 with TRBJ2-3; possible D gene TRBD1, 5 bases. Germline CDR1 and CDR2: FNHDT and SITEND (reference sequence). V lost 4 bases, J lost 2 bases, and 8 bases lay in between. The CDR3 contains 13 residues. The CDR3 bases that were read are TGTGCCAGCAGTCCAGGGATTGCAGAA. It encodes CASSPGIAE. The full CDR3 protein reads CASSPGIAETLYF.

This clone was counted a few times. Any gene name here is a mouse gene name. The read terminates 4 residues ahead of where the CDR3 ends, so the germline J gene completes it. The same CDR3 arises from other DNA sequences in this sample as well. The rearrangement joins TRBV31 to TRBJ2-5; 7 nucleotides line up with TRBD2. V lost 0 bases to trimming and J lost 2 bases; unmatched junction nucleotides: 2. The CDR3 totals 14 residues. From germline, CDR1 is GKSSPN and CDR2 SITVG. The CDR3 bases that were read are TGTGCCTGGAGTCTCGCTGGGGGCCAAGAC. Encoded protein: CAWSLAGGQD. The complete CDR3 reads CAWSLAGGQDTQYF. The full variable domain, its missing parts supplied by reference TRBV31 and TRBJ2-5, is AQTIHQWPVAEIKAVGSPLSLGCTIKGKSSPNLYWYWQATGGTLQQLFYSITVGQVESVVQLNLSASRPKDDQFILSTEKLLLSHSGFYLCAWSLAGGQDTQYFGPGTRLLVL.